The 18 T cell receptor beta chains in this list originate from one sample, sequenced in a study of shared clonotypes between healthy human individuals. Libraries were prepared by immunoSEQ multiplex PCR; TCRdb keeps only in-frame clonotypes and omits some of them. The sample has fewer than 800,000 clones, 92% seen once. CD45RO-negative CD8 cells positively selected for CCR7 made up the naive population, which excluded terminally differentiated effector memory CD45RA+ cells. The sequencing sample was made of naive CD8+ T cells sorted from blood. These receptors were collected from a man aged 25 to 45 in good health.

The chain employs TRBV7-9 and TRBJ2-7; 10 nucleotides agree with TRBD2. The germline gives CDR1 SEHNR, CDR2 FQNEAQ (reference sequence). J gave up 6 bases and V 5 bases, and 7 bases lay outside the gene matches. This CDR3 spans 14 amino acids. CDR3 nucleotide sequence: TGTGCCAGCAGCCAAGAAGCGGGAGGGCTCGAGCAGTACTTC. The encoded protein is CASSQEAGGLEQYF.

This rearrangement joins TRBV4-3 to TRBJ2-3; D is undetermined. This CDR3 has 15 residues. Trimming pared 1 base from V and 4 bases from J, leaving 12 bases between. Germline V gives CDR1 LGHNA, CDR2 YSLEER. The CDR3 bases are TGCGCCAGCAGCCAAGTTAGAGAGAGGCCAGATACGCAGTATTTT. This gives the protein CASSQVRERPDTQYF.

The CDR3 bases are TGTGCCAGCAGTTTCGCGGGCCTGGGACGGGTCGAGCAGTACTTC. Its protein is CASSFAGLGRVEQYF. V and J are TRBV28 and TRBJ2-7; TRBD1 or TRBD2 may be the D gene (5 bases each). In germline, CDR1 is MDHEN, CDR2 SYDVKM. CDR3 length: 15 residues. With 3 bases removed from V and 6 bases from J, the gap between germline ends came to 18 bases.

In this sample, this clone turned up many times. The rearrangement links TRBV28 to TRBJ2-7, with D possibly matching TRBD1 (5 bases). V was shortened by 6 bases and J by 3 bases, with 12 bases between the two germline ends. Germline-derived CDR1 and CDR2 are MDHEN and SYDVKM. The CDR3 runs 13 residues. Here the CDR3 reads CASREGHVYEQYF. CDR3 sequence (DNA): TGTGCCAGCAGAGAAGGACATGTCTACGAGCAGTACTTC.

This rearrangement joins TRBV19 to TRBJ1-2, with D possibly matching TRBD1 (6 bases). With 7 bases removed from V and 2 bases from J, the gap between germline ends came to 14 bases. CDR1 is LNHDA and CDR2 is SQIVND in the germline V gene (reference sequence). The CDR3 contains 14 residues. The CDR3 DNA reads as TGTGCCAGTACCAGCCGGGGGCCCAACTATGGCTACACCTTC. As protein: CASTSRGPNYGYTF.

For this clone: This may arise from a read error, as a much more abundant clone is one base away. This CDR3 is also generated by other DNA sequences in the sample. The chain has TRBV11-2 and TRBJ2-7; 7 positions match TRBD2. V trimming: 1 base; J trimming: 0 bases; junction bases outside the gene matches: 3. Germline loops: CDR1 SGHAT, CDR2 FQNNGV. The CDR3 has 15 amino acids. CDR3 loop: CASSLVGGSSYEQYF. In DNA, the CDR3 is TGTGCCAGCAGCTTAGTCGGGGGGAGCTCCTACGAGCAGTACTTC.

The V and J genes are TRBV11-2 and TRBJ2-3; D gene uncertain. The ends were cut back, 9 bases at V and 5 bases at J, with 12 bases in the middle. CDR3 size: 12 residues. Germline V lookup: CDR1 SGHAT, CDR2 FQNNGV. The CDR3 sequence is CASADLGDTQYF. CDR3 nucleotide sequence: TGTGCCAGTGCGGACCTGGGAGATACGCAGTATTTT.

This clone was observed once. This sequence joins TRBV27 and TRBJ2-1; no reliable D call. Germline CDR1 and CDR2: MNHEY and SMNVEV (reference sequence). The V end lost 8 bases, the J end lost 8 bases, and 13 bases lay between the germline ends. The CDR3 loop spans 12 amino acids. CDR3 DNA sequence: TGTGCCAGCGGACCCCTTAGGGATGAGCAGTTCTTC. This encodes CASGPLRDEQFF.

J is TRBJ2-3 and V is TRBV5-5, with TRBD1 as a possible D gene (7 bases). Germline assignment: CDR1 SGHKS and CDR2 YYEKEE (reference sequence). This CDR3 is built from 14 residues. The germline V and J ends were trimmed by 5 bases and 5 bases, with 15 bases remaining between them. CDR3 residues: CASSSGGRKDTQYF. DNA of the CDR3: TGTGCCAGCAGTTCAGGGGGGAGGAAAGATACGCAGTATTTT.

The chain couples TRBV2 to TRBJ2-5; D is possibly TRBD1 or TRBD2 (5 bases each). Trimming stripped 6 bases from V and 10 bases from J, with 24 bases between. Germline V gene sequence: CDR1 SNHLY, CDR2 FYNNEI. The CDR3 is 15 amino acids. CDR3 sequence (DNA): TGTGCCAGCAGCGATGGGGGTTCCCCTCTCCCAAACCAGTACTTC. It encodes CASSDGGSPLPNQYF. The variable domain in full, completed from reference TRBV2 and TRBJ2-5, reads EPEVTQTPSHQVTQMGQEVILRCVPISNHLYFYWYRQILGQKVEFLVSFYNNEISEKSEIFDDQFSVERPDGSNFTLKIRSTKLEDSAMYFCASSDGGSPLPNQYFGPGTRLLVL.

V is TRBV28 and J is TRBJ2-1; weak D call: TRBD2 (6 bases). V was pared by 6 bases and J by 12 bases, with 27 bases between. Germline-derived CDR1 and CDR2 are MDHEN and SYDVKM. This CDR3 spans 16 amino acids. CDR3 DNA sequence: TGTGCCAGCAGCCGGACTACCGGGACGCTTGGCCGATCGCAGTTCTTC. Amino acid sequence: CASSRTTGTLGRSQFF.

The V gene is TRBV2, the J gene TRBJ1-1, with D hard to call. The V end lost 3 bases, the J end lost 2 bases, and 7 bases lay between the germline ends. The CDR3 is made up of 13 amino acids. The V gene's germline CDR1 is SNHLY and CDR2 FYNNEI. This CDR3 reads CASSEGFNTEAFF. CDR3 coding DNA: TGTGCCAGCAGTGAGGGGTTTAACACTGAAGCTTTCTTT.

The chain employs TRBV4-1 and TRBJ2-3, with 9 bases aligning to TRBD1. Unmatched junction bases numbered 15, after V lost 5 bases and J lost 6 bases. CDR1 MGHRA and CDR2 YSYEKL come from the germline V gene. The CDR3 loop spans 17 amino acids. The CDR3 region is CASSGHRGLGGFDTQYF. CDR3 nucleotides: TGCGCCAGCAGCGGACACAGGGGGCTGGGTGGGTTCGATACGCAGTATTTT.

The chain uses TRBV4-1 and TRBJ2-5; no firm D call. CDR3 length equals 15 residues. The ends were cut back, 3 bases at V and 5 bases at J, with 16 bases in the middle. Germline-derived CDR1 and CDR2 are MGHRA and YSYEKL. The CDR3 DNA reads TGCGCCAGCAGCCACCCCCCGGTTGGATCCGAGACCCAGTACTTC. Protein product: CASSHPPVGSETQYF.

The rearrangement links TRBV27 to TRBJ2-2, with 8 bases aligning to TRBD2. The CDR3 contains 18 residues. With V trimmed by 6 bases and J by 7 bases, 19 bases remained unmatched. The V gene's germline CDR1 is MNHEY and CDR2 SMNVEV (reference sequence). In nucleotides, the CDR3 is TGTGCCAGCAGCAACGGACCCGGGACTAGGAGCCGTGTCGGGGAGCTGTTTTTT. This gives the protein CASSNGPGTRSRVGELFF.

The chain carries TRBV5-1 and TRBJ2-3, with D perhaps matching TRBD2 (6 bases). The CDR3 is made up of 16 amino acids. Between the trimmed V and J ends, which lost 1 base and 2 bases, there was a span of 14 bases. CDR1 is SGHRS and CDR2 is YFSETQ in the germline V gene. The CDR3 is CASSLPAGLFTDTQYF. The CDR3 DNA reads TGCGCCAGCAGCTTGCCAGCGGGTCTTTTCACAGATACGCAGTATTTT.

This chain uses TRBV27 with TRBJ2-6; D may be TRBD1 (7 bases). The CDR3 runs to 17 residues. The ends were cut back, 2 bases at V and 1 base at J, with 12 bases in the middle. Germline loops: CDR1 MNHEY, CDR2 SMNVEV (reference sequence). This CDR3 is CASSLGQGGSGANVLTF. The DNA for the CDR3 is TGTGCCAGCAGTTTAGGGCAGGGGGGTTCTGGGGCCAACGTCCTGACTTTC.

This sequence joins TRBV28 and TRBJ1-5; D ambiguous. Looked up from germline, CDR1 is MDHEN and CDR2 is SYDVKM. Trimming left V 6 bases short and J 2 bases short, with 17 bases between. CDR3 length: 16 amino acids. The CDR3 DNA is TGTGCCAGCAGCATCGGACCTTCGAGGGGCAATCAGCCCCAGCATTTT. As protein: CASSIGPSRGNQPQHF.